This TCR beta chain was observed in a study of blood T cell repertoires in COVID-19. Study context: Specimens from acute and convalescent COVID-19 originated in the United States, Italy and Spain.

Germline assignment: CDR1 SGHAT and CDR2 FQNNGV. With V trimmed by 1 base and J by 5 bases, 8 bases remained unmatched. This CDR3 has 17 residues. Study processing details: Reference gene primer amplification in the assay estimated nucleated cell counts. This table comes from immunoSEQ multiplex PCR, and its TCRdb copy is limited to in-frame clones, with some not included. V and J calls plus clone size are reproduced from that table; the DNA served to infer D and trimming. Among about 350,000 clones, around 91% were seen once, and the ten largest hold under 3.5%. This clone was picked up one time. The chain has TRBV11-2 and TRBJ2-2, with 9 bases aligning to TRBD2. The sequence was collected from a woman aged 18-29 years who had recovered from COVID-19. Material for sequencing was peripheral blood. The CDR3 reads CASSLAPSGMRTGELFF. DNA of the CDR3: TGTGCCAGCAGCTTAGCCCCTAGCGGGATGCGAACCGGGGAGCTGTTTTTT.